A selection of T cell receptor beta chains follows, all from one sample in a study of breast tumors, draining lymph nodes, adjacent tissues. TCRdb re-analysed the multiplex PCR reads in MiXCR, keeping a single row per CDR3 protein. The data contain a few hundred thousand distinct CDR3 sequences, less than 40% of them seen just once; the ten biggest clones take up approximately 3.6%. Sample: axillary lymph node tissue. The receptors here all came from a female donor with breast cancer. Some clones in this sample may be carry-over from other donors' samples. Each CDR3 is given with its conserved first and last residue. The D gene is left open where the match is weak. Clone size, where shown, is once, few, many, or a class for clones that have expanded.

clone size: -
D gene: -
V gene: TRBV7-3
J gene: TRBJ2-7
CDR3 protein: CASSLFTGTYEQYF
CDR3 DNA: TGTGCCAGCAGCTTATTCACGGGTACCTACGAGCAGTACTTC

clone size: many
D gene: -
V gene: TRBV11-3
J gene: TRBJ1-3
CDR3 protein: CASSLMDSGNTIYF
CDR3 DNA: TGTGCCAGCAGCTTAATGGATTCTGGAAACACCATATATTTT

clone size: many
D gene: -
V gene: TRBV29-1
J gene: TRBJ2-1
CDR3 protein: CSVEPGLSLFNEQFF
CDR3 DNA: TGCAGCGTGGAACCGGGACTTTCATTGTTCAATGAGCAGTTCTTC

clone size: -
D gene: -
V gene: TRBV6-2/TRBV6-3
J gene: TRBJ2-2
CDR3 protein: CASSYSRTGELFF
CDR3 DNA: TGTGCCAGCAGTTACTCGAGAACCGGGGAGCTGTTTTTT

clone size: many
D gene: TRBD2
V gene: TRBV12-3/TRBV12-4
J gene: TRBJ2-1
CDR3 protein: CASRPSGYNEQFF
CDR3 DNA: TGTGCCAGCAGACCTAGCGGATACAATGAGCAGTTCTTC

clone size: once
D gene: -
V gene: TRBV19
J gene: TRBJ2-5
CDR3 protein: CASSLRTYAGAQETQYF
CDR3 DNA: TGTGCCAGTAGTCTCCGGACGTACGCGGGGGCCCAAGAGACCCAGTACTTC

clone size: -
D gene: -
V gene: TRBV7-2
J gene: TRBJ2-6
CDR3 protein: CASSLASSSGANVLTF
CDR3 DNA: TGTGCCAGCAGCTTAGCCTCCAGCTCTGGGGCCAACGTCCTGACTTTC

clone size: many
D gene: TRBD2
V gene: TRBV4-1
J gene: TRBJ2-7
CDR3 protein: CASSLADSGYEQYF
CDR3 DNA: TGCGCCAGCAGTCTAGCGGACTCGGGGTACGAGCAGTACTTC

clone size: -
D gene: -
V gene: TRBV5-1
J gene: TRBJ2-1
CDR3 protein: CASSLLPGGGDEQFF
CDR3 DNA: TGCGCCAGCAGCTTGCTACCAGGGGGGGGGGATGAGCAGTTCTTC

clone size: many
D gene: TRBD2
V gene: TRBV24-1
J gene: TRBJ2-3
CDR3 protein: CATSDSGLAADTQYF
CDR3 DNA: TGTGCCACCAGTGATAGCGGACTAGCGGCCGATACGCAGTATTTT

clone size: -
D gene: TRBD2
V gene: TRBV20-1
J gene: TRBJ2-1
CDR3 protein: CSADGTSEDNEQFF
CDR3 DNA: TGCAGTGCGGACGGGACTAGCGAAGACAATGAGCAGTTCTTC

clone size: many
D gene: TRBD1
V gene: TRBV25-1
J gene: TRBJ1-6
CDR3 protein: CASEQQGAASPLHF
CDR3 DNA: TGTGCCAGCGAACAACAGGGGGCTGCGTCACCCCTCCACTTT

clone size: -
D gene: -
V gene: TRBV2
J gene: TRBJ2-5
CDR3 protein: CASTLGGLAETQYF
CDR3 DNA: TGTGCCAGCACCCTAGGGGGACTCGCGGAGACCCAGTACTTC

clone size: few
D gene: -
V gene: TRBV11-2
J gene: TRBJ2-3
CDR3 protein: CASRHQKKGTGGDTQYF
CDR3 DNA: TGTGCCAGCCGCCACCAAAAAAAGGGGACGGGGGGCGATACGCAGTATTTT

clone size: many
D gene: TRBD2
V gene: TRBV20-1
J gene: TRBJ2-1
CDR3 protein: CSARDPGLVPFEQFF
CDR3 DNA: TGCAGTGCTAGAGATCCAGGACTAGTCCCTTTTGAGCAGTTCTTC

clone size: -
D gene: -
V gene: TRBV7-9
J gene: TRBJ1-5
CDR3 protein: CASSPLAGFHQPQHF
CDR3 DNA: TGTGCCAGCAGCCCACTAGCGGGGTTCCATCAGCCCCAGCATTTT

clone size: many
D gene: -
V gene: TRBV12-3/TRBV12-4
J gene: TRBJ2-1
CDR3 protein: CASSPPEYNEQFF
CDR3 DNA: TGTGCCAGCAGCCCACCCGAGTACAATGAGCAGTTCTTC

clone size: -
D gene: -
V gene: TRBV7-9
J gene: TRBJ2-5
CDR3 protein: CASSLEAGARETQYF
CDR3 DNA: TGTGCCAGCAGCTTAGAGGCGGGGGCACGGGAGACCCAGTACTTC

clone size: -
D gene: TRBD2
V gene: TRBV6-5
J gene: TRBJ2-3
CDR3 protein: CASSPVGTRADTQYF
CDR3 DNA: TGTGCCAGCAGTCCAGTCGGGACTAGAGCAGATACGCAGTATTTT

clone size: many
D gene: TRBD2
V gene: TRBV20-1
J gene: TRBJ2-3
CDR3 protein: CSIWRGATTDTQYF
CDR3 DNA: TGCAGTATATGGCGGGGGGCTACCACAGATACGCAGTATTTT

clone size: many
D gene: -
V gene: TRBV4-3
J gene: TRBJ2-2
CDR3 protein: CASSHGRLSLNTGELFF
CDR3 DNA: TGCGCCAGCAGCCACGGCCGGCTTAGCTTGAACACCGGGGAGCTGTTTTTT

clone size: many
D gene: TRBD1
V gene: TRBV5-1
J gene: TRBJ1-5
CDR3 protein: CASSSREDRGPVIAIFGNQPQHF
CDR3 DNA: TGCGCCAGCAGCTCTCGGGAGGACAGGGGGCCTGTAATAGCAATTTTTGGCAATCAGCCCCAGCATTTT

clone size: -
D gene: TRBD1
V gene: TRBV7-3
J gene: TRBJ2-6
CDR3 protein: CASSSTGAGALGSGANVLTF
CDR3 DNA: TGTGCCAGCAGCTCAACAGGGGCCGGTGCTTTAGGATCTGGGGCCAACGTCCTGACTTTC

clone size: many
D gene: -
V gene: TRBV6-6
J gene: TRBJ2-7
CDR3 protein: CASSLQELLNYEQYF
CDR3 DNA: TGTGCCAGCAGTCTACAGGAGCTCCTGAATTACGAGCAGTACTTC

clone size: once
D gene: -
V gene: TRBV29-1
J gene: TRBJ1-4
CDR3 protein: CSTDGGGEKLFF
CDR3 DNA: TGCAGCACTGATGGAGGGGGGGAAAAACTGTTTTTT

clone size: many
D gene: -
V gene: TRBV3-1
J gene: TRBJ1-2
CDR3 protein: CASSQAGDYGYTF
CDR3 DNA: TGTGCCAGCAGCCAGGCAGGGGACTATGGCTACACCTTC

clone size: many
D gene: TRBD2
V gene: TRBV20-1
J gene: TRBJ2-3
CDR3 protein: CSAVTSGRGTDTQYF
CDR3 DNA: TGCAGTGCTGTTACTAGCGGGAGGGGCACAGATACGCAGTATTTT

clone size: many
D gene: -
V gene: TRBV19
J gene: TRBJ1-5
CDR3 protein: CASSMVGPGGYSNQPQHF
CDR3 DNA: TGTGCCAGTAGTATGGTAGGACCGGGGGGCTATAGCAATCAGCCCCAGCATTTT

clone size: -
D gene: TRBD1
V gene: TRBV20-1
J gene: TRBJ1-1
CDR3 protein: CSAKTGWTEAFF
CDR3 DNA: TGCAGTGCAAAGACAGGGTGGACTGAAGCTTTCTTT

clone size: many
D gene: TRBD2
V gene: TRBV20-1
J gene: TRBJ2-1
CDR3 protein: CSLPTSGSFSNEQFF
CDR3 DNA: TGCAGTTTACCTACTAGCGGGAGCTTCTCCAATGAGCAGTTCTTC

clone size: many
D gene: -
V gene: TRBV19
J gene: TRBJ1-5
CDR3 protein: CASSIGKNSNQPQHF
CDR3 DNA: TGTGCCAGTAGTATAGGAAAAAATAGCAATCAGCCCCAGCATTTT

clone size: -
D gene: -
V gene: TRBV10-3
J gene: TRBJ2-3
CDR3 protein: CAISESHSTDTQYF
CDR3 DNA: TGTGCCATCAGTGAGTCGCACAGCACAGATACGCAGTATTTT

clone size: many
D gene: -
V gene: TRBV12-3/TRBV12-4
J gene: TRBJ2-3
CDR3 protein: CASSLGKGITDTQYF
CDR3 DNA: TGTGCCAGCAGTTTGGGGAAGGGGATCACAGATACGCAGTATTTT

clone size: -
D gene: -
V gene: TRBV6-5
J gene: TRBJ2-3
CDR3 protein: CATRQDTDTQYF
CDR3 DNA: TGTGCCACACGACAGGACACAGATACGCAGTATTTT

clone size: -
D gene: -
V gene: TRBV20-1
J gene: TRBJ2-3
CDR3 protein: CSANAGSVTDTQYF
CDR3 DNA: TGCAGTGCTAATGCGGGGTCGGTCACAGATACGCAGTATTTT

clone size: many
D gene: TRBD1
V gene: TRBV2
J gene: TRBJ1-4
CDR3 protein: CASSVQTGGLEKLFF
CDR3 DNA: TGTGCCAGCAGTGTCCAGACAGGGGGGCTAGAAAAACTGTTTTTT

clone size: -
D gene: -
V gene: TRBV5-1
J gene: TRBJ2-7
CDR3 protein: CASSLGGASVSGEQYF
CDR3 DNA: TGCGCCAGCAGCTTGGGGGGTGCCAGCGTCTCCGGGGAGCAGTACTTC

clone size: many
D gene: TRBD1
V gene: TRBV6-6
J gene: TRBJ1-6
CDR3 protein: CASSYALTGYNSPLHF
CDR3 DNA: TGTGCCAGCAGTTACGCCCTGACAGGGTATAATTCACCCCTCCACTTT

clone size: many
D gene: TRBD2
V gene: TRBV4-3
J gene: TRBJ2-3
CDR3 protein: CASSQYPGLEGTDTQYF
CDR3 DNA: TGCGCCAGCAGCCAGTACCCGGGACTAGAAGGCACAGATACGCAGTATTTT

clone size: many
D gene: -
V gene: TRBV6-5
J gene: TRBJ2-7
CDR3 protein: CASSYLPGSSYEQYF
CDR3 DNA: TGTGCCAGCAGTTACCTACCGGGGAGCTCCTACGAGCAGTACTTC

clone size: -
D gene: TRBD1
V gene: TRBV7-3
J gene: TRBJ2-6
CDR3 protein: CASRYGTGATGANVLTF
CDR3 DNA: TGTGCCAGCAGATACGGGACAGGGGCGACTGGGGCCAACGTCCTGACTTTC

clone size: few
D gene: TRBD1
V gene: TRBV7-9
J gene: TRBJ2-2
CDR3 protein: CASSLGAGGTGELFF
CDR3 DNA: TGTGCCAGCAGCTTGGGGGCAGGGGGAACCGGGGAGCTGTTTTTT

clone size: -
D gene: -
V gene: TRBV7-9
J gene: TRBJ1-6
CDR3 protein: CASILQGGSPLHF
CDR3 DNA: TGTGCCAGCATCCTACAGGGTGGTTCACCCCTCCACTTC

clone size: -
D gene: TRBD1
V gene: TRBV7-8
J gene: TRBJ2-6
CDR3 protein: CASSPKNDRVGANVLTF
CDR3 DNA: TGTGCCAGCAGCCCTAAGAACGACAGGGTTGGGGCCAACGTCCTGACTTTC

clone size: -
D gene: TRBD1
V gene: TRBV5-1
J gene: TRBJ2-5
CDR3 protein: CASSFAPGQGYNEQYF
CDR3 DNA: TGCGCCAGCAGCTTCGCTCCGGGACAGGGGTACAATGAGCAGTACTTC

clone size: -
D gene: -
V gene: TRBV3-1
J gene: TRBJ1-3
CDR3 protein: CASSQGTGRNTIYF
CDR3 DNA: TGTGCCAGCAGCCAAGGCACAGGTCGTAACACCATATATTTT

clone size: few
D gene: TRBD2
V gene: TRBV9
J gene: TRBJ2-1
CDR3 protein: CASSVGDSGRTSYNEQFF
CDR3 DNA: TGTGCCAGCAGCGTAGGTGATAGCGGGAGGACCTCCTACAATGAGCAGTTCTTC

clone size: many
D gene: TRBD2
V gene: TRBV7-6
J gene: TRBJ2-6
CDR3 protein: CASSPGRLAGPSGANVLTF
CDR3 DNA: TGTGCCAGCAGCCCAGGGCGACTAGCGGGCCCCTCTGGGGCCAACGTCCTGACTTTC

clone size: many
D gene: -
V gene: TRBV24-1
J gene: TRBJ1-2
CDR3 protein: CATSDLGGSDGYTF
CDR3 DNA: TGTGCCACCAGTGATTTAGGGGGATCCGATGGCTACACCTTC